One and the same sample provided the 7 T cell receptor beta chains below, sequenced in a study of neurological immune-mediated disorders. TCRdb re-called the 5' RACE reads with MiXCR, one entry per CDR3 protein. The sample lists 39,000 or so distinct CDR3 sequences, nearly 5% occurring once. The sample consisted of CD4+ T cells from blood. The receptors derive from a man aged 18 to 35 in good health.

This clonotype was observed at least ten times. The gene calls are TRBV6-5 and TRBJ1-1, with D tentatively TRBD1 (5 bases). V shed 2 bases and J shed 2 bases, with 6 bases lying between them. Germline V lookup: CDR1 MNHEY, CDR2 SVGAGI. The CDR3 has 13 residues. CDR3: CASSYGTNTEAFF. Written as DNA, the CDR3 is TGTGCCAGCAGTTACGGGACCAACACTGAAGCTTTCTTT.

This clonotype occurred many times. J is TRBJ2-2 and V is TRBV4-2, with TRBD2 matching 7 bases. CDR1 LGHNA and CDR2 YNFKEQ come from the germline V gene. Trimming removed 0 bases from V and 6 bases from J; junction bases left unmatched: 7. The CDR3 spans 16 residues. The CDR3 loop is CASSQDRRAGAGELFF. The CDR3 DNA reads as TGTGCCAGCAGCCAAGATCGGCGGGCGGGGGCCGGGGAGCTGTTTTTT.

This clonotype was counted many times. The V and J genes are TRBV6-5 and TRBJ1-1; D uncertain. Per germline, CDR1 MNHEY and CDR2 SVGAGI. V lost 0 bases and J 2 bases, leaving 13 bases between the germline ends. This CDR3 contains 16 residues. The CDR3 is CASSYSIGRRNTEAFF. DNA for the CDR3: TGTGCCAGCAGTTACTCGATCGGCAGGAGAAACACTGAAGCTTTCTTT.

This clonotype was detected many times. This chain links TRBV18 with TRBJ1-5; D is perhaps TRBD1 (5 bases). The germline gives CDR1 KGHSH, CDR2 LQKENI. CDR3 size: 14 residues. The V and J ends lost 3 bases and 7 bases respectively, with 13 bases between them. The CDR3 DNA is TGTGCCAGCTCACCTGGGGGGGGTTCCCAGCCCCAGCATTTT. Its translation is CASSPGGGSQPQHF.

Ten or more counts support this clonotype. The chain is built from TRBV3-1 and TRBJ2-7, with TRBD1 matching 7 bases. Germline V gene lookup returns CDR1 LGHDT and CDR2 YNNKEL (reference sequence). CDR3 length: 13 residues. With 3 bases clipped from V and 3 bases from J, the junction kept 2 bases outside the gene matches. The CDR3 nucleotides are TGTGCCAGCAGCCAGGGGACAGTCTACGAGCAGTACTTC. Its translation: CASSQGTVYEQYF.

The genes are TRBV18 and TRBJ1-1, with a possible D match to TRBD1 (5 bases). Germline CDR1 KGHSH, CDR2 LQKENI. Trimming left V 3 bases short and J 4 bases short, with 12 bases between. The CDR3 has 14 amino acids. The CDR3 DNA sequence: TGTGCCAGCTCACCCGGGGGGTCGAGCACTGAAGCTTTCTTT. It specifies CASSPGGSSTEAFF.

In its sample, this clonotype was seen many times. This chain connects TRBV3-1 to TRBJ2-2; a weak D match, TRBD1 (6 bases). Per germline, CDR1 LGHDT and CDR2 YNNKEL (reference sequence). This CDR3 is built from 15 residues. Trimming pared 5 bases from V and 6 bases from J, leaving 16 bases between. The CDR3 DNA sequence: TGTGCCAGCAGCACGGATAGGGGGAATTCCGGGGAGCTGTTTTTT. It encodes CASSTDRGNSGELFF.